These 5 T cell receptor beta chains came from one sample sequenced in a study of Ad26.COV2.S vaccination and SARS-CoV-2 variants. Stated treatment: some 20 received Ad26.COV2.S at low or high dose, single or two shots; about 5 received placebo; per-sample allocation not given. Collection of the samples took place on day 63 after the first injection of vaccine or placebo. Measured with immunoSEQ multiplex PCR; TCRdb has only the in-frame clones, and not every one. The top ten clones hold around a tenth of a sample with over 200,000 clones, roughly 90% of them seen once. Specimen: peripheral blood, collected in a trial of Ad26.COV2.S vaccine versus placebo. These receptors originate from a person aged 18-65 years who received the Ad26.COV2.S COVID-19 vaccine or a placebo.

The chain couples TRBV5-1 to TRBJ1-1; 7 bases map to TRBD1. This CDR3 is built from 14 residues. In germline, CDR1 is SGHRS, CDR2 YFSETQ. Trimming removed 7 bases from V and 4 bases from J; junction bases left unmatched: 10. The CDR3 spells CASSPRGEGTEAFF. The CDR3 nucleotides are TGCGCCAGCTCCCCCAGGGGGGAGGGCACTGAAGCTTTCTTT.

The chain couples TRBV5-1 to TRBJ2-5, with 8 nucleotides matching TRBD1. After removal of 4 bases from V and 6 bases from J, the junction contained 5 bases not matched to a gene. This CDR3 comprises 13 residues. Germline CDR1 and CDR2: SGHRS and YFSETQ. DNA for the CDR3: TGCGCCAGCAGCGTTGGACAGGGTCAGACCCAGTACTTC. It translates to CASSVGQGQTQYF. Full variable domain (outside the CDR3, taken from reference TRBV5-1 and TRBJ2-5): KAGVTQTPRYLIKTRGQQVTLSCSPISGHRSVSWYQQTPGQGLQFLFEYFSETQRNKGNFPGRFSGRQFSNSRSEMNVSTLELGDSALYLCASSVGQGQTQYFGPGTRLLVL.

The chain recombines TRBV19 with TRBJ1-2; TRBD1 is a possible D gene (6 bases). The CDR3 contains 15 residues. Germline V gene sequence: CDR1 LNHDA, CDR2 SQIVND (reference sequence). Trimming removed 1 base at V and 5 bases at J, with 14 bases between. In DNA, the CDR3 is TGTGCCAGTAGTATAGTGGCGGACAGAACTTATGGCTACACCTTC. It codes for CASSIVADRTYGYTF.

This chain connects TRBV9 to TRBJ2-1; D is possibly TRBD2 (6 bases). Germline-derived CDR1 and CDR2 are SGDLS and YYNGEE. Trimming cost V 3 bases and J 7 bases, with 11 bases left between them. The CDR3 extends over 13 amino acids. The DNA for the CDR3 is TGTGCCAGCAGCGCGACTAGTTCGAATGAGCAGTTCTTC. Its translation is CASSATSSNEQFF.

The chain joins TRBV6-5 to TRBJ2-4; 9 bases are a match to TRBD1. Germline V CDR1 and CDR2: MNHEY, SVGAGI. The trim removed 6 bases at V and 3 bases at J, leaving 6 bases unmatched. The CDR3 runs to 15 residues. Here the CDR3 reads CASRPGQGGKNIQYF. Here the CDR3 DNA reads TGTGCCAGCAGGCCGGGACAGGGTGGCAAAAACATTCAGTACTTC.